This TCR beta chain originates from a study of vaccination effects on CD4 cells after COVID-19. Germline V gene data show CDR1 as SGHRS and CDR2 as YFSETQ. V was clipped by 0 bases and J by 5 bases, with 5 bases between them. This CDR3 region has 12 residues. As regards this clone: As yet, its antigen is unknown.

ViraFEST expansion of antigen-specific CD4+ T cells with viral peptide pools preceded sequencing. Culture proceeded for about 11 days, and CD4+ T cells were then isolated. The individual was infected with SARS-CoV-2 between March and December 2020, as confirmed by PCR. Profiling relied on immunoSEQ multiplex PCR, and the TCRdb table lists in-frame clones only, not all of them. The repertoire holds about 27,000 clones, with approximately 80% as singletons. This sequence was found in a human donor who had a prior SARS-CoV-2 infection. The rearrangement links TRBV5-1 to TRBJ2-5; D is unclear. The source material was CD4+ T cells from PBMCs cultured with HCoV-NL63 spike peptides, sampled before COVID-19 vaccination. This chain's CDR3 is CASSLEGETQYF. CDR3 coding DNA: TGCGCCAGCAGCTTGGAGGGCGAGACCCAGTACTTC.